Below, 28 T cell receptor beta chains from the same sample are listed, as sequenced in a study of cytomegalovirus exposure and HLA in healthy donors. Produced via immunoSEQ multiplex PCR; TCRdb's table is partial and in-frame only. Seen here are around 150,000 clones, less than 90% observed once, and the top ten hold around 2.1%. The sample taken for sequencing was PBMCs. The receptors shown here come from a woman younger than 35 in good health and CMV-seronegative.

The CDR3: CASSQTGGNNQPQHF. The CDR3 DNA reads as TGTGCCAGCAGCCAGACAGGGGGCAACAATCAGCCCCAGCATTTT. This chain links TRBV7-9 with TRBJ1-5; 10 bases are shared with TRBD1. Trimming took 5 bases from V and 3 from J; bases not matched to a gene: 4. Germline loops: CDR1 SEHNR, CDR2 FQNEAQ (reference sequence). The CDR3 has 15 amino acids.

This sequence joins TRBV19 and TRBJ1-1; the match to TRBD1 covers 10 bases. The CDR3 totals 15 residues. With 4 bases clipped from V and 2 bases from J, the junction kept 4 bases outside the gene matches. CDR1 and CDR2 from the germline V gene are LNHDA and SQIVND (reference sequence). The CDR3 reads CASSRDRGPNTEAFF. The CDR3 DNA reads TGTGCCAGTAGTAGGGACAGGGGCCCTAACACTGAAGCTTTCTTT.

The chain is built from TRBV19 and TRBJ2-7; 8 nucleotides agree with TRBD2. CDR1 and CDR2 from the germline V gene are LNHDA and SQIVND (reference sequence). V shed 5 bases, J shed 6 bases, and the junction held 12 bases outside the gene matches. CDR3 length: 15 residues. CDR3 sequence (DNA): TGTGCCAGTAGTGTCGACCATAGCGGGACCCCCGAGCAGTACTTC. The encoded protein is CASSVDHSGTPEQYF.

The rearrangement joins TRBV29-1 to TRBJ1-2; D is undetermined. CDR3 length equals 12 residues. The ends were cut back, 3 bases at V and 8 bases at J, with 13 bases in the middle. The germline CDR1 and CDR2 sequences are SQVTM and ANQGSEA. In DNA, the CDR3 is TGCAGCGTTGACCCCGGGGTTCGGGGCTACACCTTC. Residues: CSVDPGVRGYTF.

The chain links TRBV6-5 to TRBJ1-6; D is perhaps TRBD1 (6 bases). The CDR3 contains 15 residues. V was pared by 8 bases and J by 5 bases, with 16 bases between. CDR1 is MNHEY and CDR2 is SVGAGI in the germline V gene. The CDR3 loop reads CASGSGTPDNSPLHF. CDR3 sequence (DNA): TGTGCCAGCGGGAGTGGGACACCGGATAATTCACCCCTCCACTTT.

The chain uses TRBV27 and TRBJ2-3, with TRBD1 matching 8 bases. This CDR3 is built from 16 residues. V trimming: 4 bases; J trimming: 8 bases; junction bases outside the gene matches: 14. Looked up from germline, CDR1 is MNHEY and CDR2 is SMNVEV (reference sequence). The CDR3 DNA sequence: TGTGCCAGCAGTTCAATAGGGGGGCCACAGGGGGGTACGCAGTATTTT. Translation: CASSSIGGPQGGTQYF.

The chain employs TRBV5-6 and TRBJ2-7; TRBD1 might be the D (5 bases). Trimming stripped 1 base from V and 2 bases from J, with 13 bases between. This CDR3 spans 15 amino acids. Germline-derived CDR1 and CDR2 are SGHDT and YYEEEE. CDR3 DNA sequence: TGTGCCAGCAGCTTGACAGGCCCTACCACCTACGAGCAGTACTTC. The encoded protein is CASSLTGPTTYEQYF.

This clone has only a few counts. CDR3 in amino acids: CASSVAEGQAFF. The DNA of the CDR3 is TGTGCCAGCAGCGTAGCGGAGGGTCAAGCTTTCTTT. This chain joins TRBV9 and TRBJ1-1, with D uncertain. CDR3 size: 12 residues. Deletions cut 0 bases from V and 9 bases from J, with 9 bases between. Germline values: CDR1 SGDLS, CDR2 YYNGEE.

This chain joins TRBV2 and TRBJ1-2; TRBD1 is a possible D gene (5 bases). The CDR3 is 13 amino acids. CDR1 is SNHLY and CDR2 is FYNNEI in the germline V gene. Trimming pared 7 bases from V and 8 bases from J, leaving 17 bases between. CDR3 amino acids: CASTRLGTRGYTF. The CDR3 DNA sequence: TGTGCCAGCACCCGGTTGGGGACTCGGGGCTACACCTTC.

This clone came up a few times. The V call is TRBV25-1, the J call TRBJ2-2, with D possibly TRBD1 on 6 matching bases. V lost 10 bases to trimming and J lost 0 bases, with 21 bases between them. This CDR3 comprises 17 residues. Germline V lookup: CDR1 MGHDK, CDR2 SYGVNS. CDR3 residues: CATQWGSGTSNTGELFF. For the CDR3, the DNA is TGTGCCACCCAATGGGGGTCCGGGACATCGAACACCGGGGAGCTGTTTTTT.

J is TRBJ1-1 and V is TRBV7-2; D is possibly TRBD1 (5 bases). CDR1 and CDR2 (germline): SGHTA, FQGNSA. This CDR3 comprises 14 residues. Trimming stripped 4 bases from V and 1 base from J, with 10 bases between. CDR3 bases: TGTGCCAGCAGCTCCTTCGACAGGAACACTGAAGCTTTCTTT. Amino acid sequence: CASSSFDRNTEAFF.

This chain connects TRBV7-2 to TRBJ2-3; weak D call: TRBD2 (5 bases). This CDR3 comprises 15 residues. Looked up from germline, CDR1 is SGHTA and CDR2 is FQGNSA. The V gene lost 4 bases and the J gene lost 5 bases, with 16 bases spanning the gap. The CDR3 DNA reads TGTGCCAGCAGCTCCCGGCTACTAGGTCAAGATACGCAGTATTTT. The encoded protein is CASSSRLLGQDTQYF.

Written as DNA, the CDR3 is TGCGCCAGCATGAGGGAGAAAACAGATACGCAGTATTTT. This sequence encodes CASMREKTDTQYF. The gene calls are TRBV5-1 and TRBJ2-3; tentative D call: TRBD2 (5 bases). This CDR3 is built from 13 residues. Germline V lookup: CDR1 SGHRS, CDR2 YFSETQ. The V end lost 6 bases, the J end lost 3 bases, and 11 bases lay between the germline ends.

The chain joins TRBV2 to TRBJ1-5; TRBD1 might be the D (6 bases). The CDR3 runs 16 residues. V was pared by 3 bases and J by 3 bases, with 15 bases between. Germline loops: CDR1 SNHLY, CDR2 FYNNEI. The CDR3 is CASSDRDTRDNQPQHF. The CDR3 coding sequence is TGTGCCAGCAGTGATCGGGACACCCGGGACAATCAGCCCCAGCATTTT.

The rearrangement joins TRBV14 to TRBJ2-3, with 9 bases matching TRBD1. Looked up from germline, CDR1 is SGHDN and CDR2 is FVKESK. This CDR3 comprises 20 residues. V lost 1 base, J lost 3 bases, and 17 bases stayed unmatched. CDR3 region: CASSQAFGTGRPTQTDTQYF. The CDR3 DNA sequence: TGTGCCAGCAGCCAAGCCTTCGGGACAGGGCGGCCCACTCAGACAGATACGCAGTATTTT.

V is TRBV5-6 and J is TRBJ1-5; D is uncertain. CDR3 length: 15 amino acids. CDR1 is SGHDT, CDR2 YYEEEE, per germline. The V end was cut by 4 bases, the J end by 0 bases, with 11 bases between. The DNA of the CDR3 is TGTGCCAGCAGCCCGGGGTCTTATAGCAATCAGCCCCAGCATTTT. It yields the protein CASSPGSYSNQPQHF.

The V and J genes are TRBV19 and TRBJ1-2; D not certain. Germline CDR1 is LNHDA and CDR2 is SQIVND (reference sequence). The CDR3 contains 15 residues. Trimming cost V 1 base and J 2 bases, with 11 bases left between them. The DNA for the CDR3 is TGTGCCAGTAGTATAGGAGGCAGCGAGAACTATGGCTACACCTTC. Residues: CASSIGGSENYGYTF.

The CDR3, as DNA: TGTGCCAGCAGCTTTACAGAGCAGGGTAGATGGCAGTTCTTC. Translation: CASSFTEQGRWQFF. This rearrangement joins TRBV9 to TRBJ2-1, with D tentatively TRBD1 (5 bases). CDR3 length: 14 amino acids. Germline values: CDR1 SGDLS, CDR2 YYNGEE. The ends were cut back, 4 bases at V and 12 bases at J, with 20 bases in the middle.

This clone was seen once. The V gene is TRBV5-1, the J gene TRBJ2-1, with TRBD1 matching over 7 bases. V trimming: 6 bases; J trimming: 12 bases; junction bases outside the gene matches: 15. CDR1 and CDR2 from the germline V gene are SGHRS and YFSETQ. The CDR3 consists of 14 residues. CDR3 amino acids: CASMKGQLAGGQFF. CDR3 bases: TGCGCCAGCATGAAGGGACAGCTCGCAGGGGGGCAGTTCTTC.

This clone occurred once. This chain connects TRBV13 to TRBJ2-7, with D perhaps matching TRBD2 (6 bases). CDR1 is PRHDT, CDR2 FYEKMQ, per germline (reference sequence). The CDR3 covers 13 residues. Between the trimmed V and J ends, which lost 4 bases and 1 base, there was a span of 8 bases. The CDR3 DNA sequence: TGTGCCAGCAGCTCGGGACTTTCCTACGAGCAGTACTTC. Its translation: CASSSGLSYEQYF.

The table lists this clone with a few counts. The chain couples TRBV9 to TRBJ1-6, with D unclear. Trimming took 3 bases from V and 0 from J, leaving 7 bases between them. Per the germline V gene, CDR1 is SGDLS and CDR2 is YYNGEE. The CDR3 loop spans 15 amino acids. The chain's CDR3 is CASSAISSYNSPLHF. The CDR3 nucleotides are TGTGCCAGCAGCGCTATAAGCTCCTATAATTCACCCCTCCACTTT. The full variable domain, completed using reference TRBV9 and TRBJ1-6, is DSGVTQTPKHLITATGQRVTLRCSPRSGDLSVYWYQQSLDQGLQFLIQYYNGEERAKGNILERFSAQQFPDLHSELNLSSLELGDSALYFCASSAISSYNSPLHFGNGTRLTVT.

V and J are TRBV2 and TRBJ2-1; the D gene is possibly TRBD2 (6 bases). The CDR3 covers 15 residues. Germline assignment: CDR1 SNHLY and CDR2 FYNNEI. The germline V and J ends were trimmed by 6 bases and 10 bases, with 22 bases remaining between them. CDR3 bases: TGTGCCAGCAGCCCTTTGGGAGGCCGACCAGGGGAGCAGTTCTTC. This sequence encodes CASSPLGGRPGEQFF.

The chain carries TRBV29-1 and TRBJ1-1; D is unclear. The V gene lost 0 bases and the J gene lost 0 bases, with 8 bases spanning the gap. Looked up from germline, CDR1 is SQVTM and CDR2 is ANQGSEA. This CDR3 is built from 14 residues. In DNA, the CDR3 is TGCAGCGTTGAAGAGATACAGATGAACACTGAAGCTTTCTTT. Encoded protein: CSVEEIQMNTEAFF.

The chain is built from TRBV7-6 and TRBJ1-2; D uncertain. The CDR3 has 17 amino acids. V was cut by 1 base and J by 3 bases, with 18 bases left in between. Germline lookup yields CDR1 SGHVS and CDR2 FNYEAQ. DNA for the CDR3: TGTGCCAGCAGCTTAGTCTTCGGGGATCCATCGGACTATGGCTACACCTTC. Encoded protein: CASSLVFGDPSDYGYTF. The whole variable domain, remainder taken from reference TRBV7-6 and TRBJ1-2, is GAGVSQSPRYKVTKRGQDVALRCDPISGHVSLYWYRQALGQGPEFLTYFNYEAQQDKSGLPNDRFSAERPEGSISTLTIQRTEQRDSAMYRCASSLVFGDPSDYGYTFGSGTRLTVV.

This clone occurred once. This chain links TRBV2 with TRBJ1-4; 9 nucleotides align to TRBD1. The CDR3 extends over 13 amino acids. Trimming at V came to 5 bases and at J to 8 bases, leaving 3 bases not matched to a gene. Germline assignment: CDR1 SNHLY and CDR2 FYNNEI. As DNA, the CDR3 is TGTGCCAGCAGTTCCGGGACAGGGGAAAAACTGTTTTTT. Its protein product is CASSSGTGEKLFF.

The CDR3 protein is CSVGDRADGTQQYF. CDR3 DNA: TGCAGCGTTGGGGACAGGGCGGACGGTACTCAGCAGTACTTC. V usage is TRBV29-1 and J usage is TRBJ2-7, with 9 positions matching TRBD1. This CDR3 has 14 amino acids. Germline V gene sequence: CDR1 SQVTM, CDR2 ANQGSEA. The trim removed 4 bases at V and 8 bases at J, leaving 12 bases unmatched.

The CDR3 region has the DNA TGTGCCAGCACTACCGGGACTAGAGGCGCCCAGACCCAGTACTTC. Protein: CASTTGTRGAQTQYF. The V gene is TRBV6-5, the J gene TRBJ2-5, with 8 bases that match TRBD2. The CDR3 runs to 15 residues. The germline gives CDR1 MNHEY, CDR2 SVGAGI. V trimming: 7 bases; J trimming: 6 bases; junction bases outside the gene matches: 13.

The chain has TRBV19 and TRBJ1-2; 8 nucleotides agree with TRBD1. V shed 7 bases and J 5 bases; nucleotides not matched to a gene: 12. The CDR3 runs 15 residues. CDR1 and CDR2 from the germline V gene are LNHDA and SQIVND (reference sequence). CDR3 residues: CASTVDRTGFYGYTF. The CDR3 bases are TGTGCCAGTACCGTGGATCGGACAGGGTTTTATGGCTACACCTTC.